This entry describes one T cell receptor (beta chain). The CDR3 has 15 amino acids. With 6 bases removed from V and 0 bases from J, the gap between germline ends came to 14 bases. Germline CDR1 SGHTA, CDR2 FQGNSA. Per the study methods: Filtering differed, since immunoSEQ gave only junction sequences and no quality scores. The repertoire was sequenced with immunoSEQ multiplex PCR; TCRdb's copy has only in-frame clones and lacks some. V and J calls plus clone size are reproduced from that table; the DNA served to infer D and trimming. Of over a million clones listed, approximately 80% are singletons. The entry originates in a study of shared clonotypes between healthy human individuals.

The chain carries TRBV7-2 and TRBJ1-2; TRBD1 might be the D (5 bases). This TCR was recovered from a man aged 18 to 29 in good health. Some clones in this sample may be carry-over from other donors' samples. The sequencing sample was made of memory CD4+ T cells from PBMCs. Subset in this sample: CD45RA-negative fraction. Here the CDR3 reads CASRQRTPANYGYTF. The CDR3 DNA is TGTGCCAGCAGACAAAGGACACCCGCTAACTATGGCTACACCTTC.